This entry lists 27 T cell receptor beta chains sequenced from one sample in a study of blood T cell repertoires in COVID-19. The method was immunoSEQ multiplex PCR; TCRdb's version includes in-frame clones alone and lacks a portion of them. Among 150,000 or so clones, over 75% were seen once, and the ten largest hold 40% to 55%. Sequencing was done on a sample of peripheral blood. Receptors were obtained from a human donor in a cohort sampled during active COVID-19.

Written as DNA, the CDR3 is TGTGCCAGCAGCCAAGACAGGGAGGCTGGAAACACCATATATTTT. Encoded protein: CASSQDREAGNTIYF. The chain uses TRBV6-5 and TRBJ1-3; 7 bases line up with TRBD1. Losses at the gene ends were 6 bases for V and 2 bases for J; bases not matched to a gene: 7. The CDR3 is 15 amino acids. Germline values: CDR1 MNHEY, CDR2 SVGAGI.

The V call is TRBV6-6, the J call TRBJ1-2; possible D gene TRBD1, 5 bases. Trimming took 2 bases from V and 0 from J, leaving 10 bases between them. Germline loops: CDR1 MNHNY, CDR2 SVGAGI (reference sequence). The CDR3 totals 15 residues. The CDR3 DNA sequence: TGTGCCAGCAGTTACGCACGGGGGGCTAACTATGGCTACACCTTC. This sequence encodes CASSYARGANYGYTF.

The rearrangement uses TRBV18 and TRBJ1-3, with 9 bases that match TRBD1. CDR3 length: 17 residues. The V gene end was trimmed by 4 bases and the J gene end by 2 bases; junction bases not matched to a gene: 9. Germline assignment: CDR1 KGHSH and CDR2 LQKENI. The DNA for the CDR3 is TGTGCCAGCTCACTGCCGGGACAGGGAGTTCCTGGAAACACCATATATTTT. Translated, it gives CASSLPGQGVPGNTIYF.

The chain is built from TRBV30 and TRBJ1-1; D may be TRBD1 (5 bases). Germline lookup yields CDR1 GTSNPN and CDR2 SVGIG (reference sequence). The V and J ends lost 3 bases and 4 bases respectively, with 15 bases between them. CDR3 length equals 14 residues. In nucleotides, the CDR3 is TGTGCCTGGAGCGGGATCGGGGGAGGCACTGAAGCTTTCTTT. It translates to CAWSGIGGGTEAFF.

This sequence joins TRBV7-2 and TRBJ2-7; D may be TRBD2 (6 bases). This CDR3 region has 14 residues. Germline CDR1 and CDR2: SGHTA and FQGNSA. V shed 1 base and J shed 7 bases, with 14 bases lying between them. The CDR3 here is CASSLVPTAGEQYV. The CDR3 bases are TGTGCCAGCAGCTTAGTCCCGACTGCGGGGGAGCAGTACGTC.

The rearrangement uses TRBV24-1 and TRBJ2-2; TRBD2 might be the D (5 bases). Trimming cost V 0 bases and J 7 bases, with 8 bases left between them. This CDR3 spans 14 amino acids. Looked up from germline, CDR1 is KGHDR and CDR2 is SFDVKD. The CDR3 DNA is TGTGCCACCAGTGATTTGCGAGCGGACGGGGAGCTGTTTTTT. Protein: CATSDLRADGELFF.

This clone was counted between two and nine times. The chain is built from TRBV19 and TRBJ2-7, with unresolved D. Germline loops: CDR1 LNHDA, CDR2 SQIVND (reference sequence). V lost 5 bases and J 2 bases, leaving 16 bases between the germline ends. The CDR3 has 15 residues. The CDR3 nucleotides read TGTGCCAGTAGTCCCAGGCAAGCTACAACCTACGAGCAGTACTTC. Its protein product is CASSPRQATTYEQYF.

The V and J genes are TRBV18 and TRBJ2-1, with 14 bases lining up with TRBD2. Germline lookup yields CDR1 KGHSH and CDR2 LQKENI. Trimming cost V 5 bases and J 7 bases; bases outside gene matches: 7. The CDR3 totals 16 residues. CDR3 protein: CASSSLGLAGVNEQFF. CDR3 nucleotide sequence: TGTGCCAGCTCATCCCTGGGACTAGCGGGAGTAAATGAGCAGTTCTTC.

Concerning this clone itself: Other DNA sequences in the same sample also yield this CDR3. The chain couples TRBV7-2 to TRBJ2-1; TRBD2 matches 9 bases. CDR1 is SGHTA, CDR2 FQGNSA, per germline. V shed 1 base, J shed 4 bases, and the junction held 2 bases outside the gene matches. CDR3 length: 15 amino acids. The CDR3 sequence is CASSLDTSGYNEQFF. For the CDR3, the DNA is TGTGCCAGCAGCTTAGATACTAGCGGGTACAATGAGCAGTTCTTC.

The gene calls are TRBV5-4 and TRBJ2-1; 11 nucleotides agree with TRBD2. The CDR3 loop spans 15 amino acids. Germline V gene lookup returns CDR1 SGHNT and CDR2 YYREEE (reference sequence). Trimming cost V 5 bases and J 9 bases; bases outside gene matches: 10. In DNA, the CDR3 is TGTGCCAGCAGATCCTTAGCGGGAGGGCGGTTTGAGCAGTTCTTC. This translates into CASRSLAGGRFEQFF.

V is TRBV5-8 and J is TRBJ2-2; D may be TRBD2 (6 bases). Trimming stripped 0 bases from V and 5 bases from J, with 11 bases between. Germline CDR1 and CDR2: SGHTS and YDEGEE. This CDR3 comprises 15 residues. The CDR3 nucleotides are TGTGCCAGCAGCTTGGGTAGCGGCTCAACCGGGGAGCTGTTTTTT. This translates into CASSLGSGSTGELFF.

The sample holds one count of this clone. The chain combines TRBV7-2 with TRBJ1-3; maybe TRBD1 (6 bases). This CDR3 contains 16 residues. Germline CDR1 SGHTA, CDR2 FQGNSA. V was trimmed by 3 bases and J by 0 bases, leaving 12 bases between them. CDR3 residues: CASSLVGTSSGNTIYF. The CDR3 coding sequence is TGTGCCAGCAGCTTGGTTGGGACATCCTCTGGAAACACCATATATTTT.

The V and J genes are TRBV7-3 and TRBJ2-5, with D unclear. The CDR3 covers 14 residues. V lost 5 bases and J 9 bases, leaving 19 bases between the germline ends. Germline assignment: CDR1 SGHTA and CDR2 FQGTGA. The CDR3: CASSPEPFYSAQYF. The DNA of the CDR3 is TGTGCCAGCAGCCCGGAGCCCTTTTATTCGGCCCAGTACTTC.

CDR3 in amino acids: CASSFRGVQPQHF. Here the CDR3 DNA reads TGTGCCAGCAGTTTCCGGGGGGTCCAGCCCCAGCATTTT. This chain links TRBV7-2 with TRBJ1-5; D is perhaps TRBD1 (5 bases). There are 13 residues in the CDR3. Between the trimmed V and J ends, which lost 6 bases and 7 bases, there was a span of 13 bases. Germline values: CDR1 SGHTA, CDR2 FQGNSA.

The gene calls are TRBV19 and TRBJ2-1; D call uncertain. The CDR3 spans 14 residues. Germline CDR1 reads LNHDA; CDR2 reads SQIVND (reference sequence). The V end lost 7 bases, the J end lost 8 bases, and 18 bases lay between the germline ends. The CDR3 here is CASTALGRRDEQFF. CDR3 nucleotides: TGTGCCAGTACTGCGTTGGGCAGAAGAGATGAGCAGTTCTTC. Based on the CDR3 plus reference TRBV19 and TRBJ2-1, the full variable domain is DGGITQSPKYLFRKEGQNVTLSCEQNLNHDAMYWYRQDPGQGLRLIYYSQIVNDFQKGDIAEGYSVSREKKESFPLTVTSAQKNPTAFYLCASTALGRRDEQFFGPGTRLTVL.

This chain joins TRBV3-1 (or the pseudogene TRBV3-2) and TRBJ2-3; a weak D match, TRBD2 (6 bases). The V gene lost 2 bases and the J gene lost 2 bases, with 11 bases spanning the gap. In germline, CDR1 is LGHDT, CDR2 YNNKEL (reference sequence). The length of the CDR3 is 15 residues. The CDR3 protein is CASSQIAAVTDTQYF. The CDR3 DNA sequence: TGTGCCAGCAGCCAAATAGCGGCGGTCACAGATACGCAGTATTTT.

This chain uses TRBV7-9 with TRBJ1-2; the D is unclear. Trimming pared 5 bases from V and 2 bases from J, leaving 18 bases between. CDR3 length: 16 amino acids. Germline CDR1 SEHNR, CDR2 FQNEAQ (reference sequence). In DNA, the CDR3 is TGTGCCAGCAGCCCTGTTCGAGGGAAAGGGAACTATGGCTACACCTTC. This gives the protein CASSPVRGKGNYGYTF.

The genes are TRBV6-5 and TRBJ2-7; TRBD1 matches 9 bases. V lost 7 bases to trimming and J lost 9 bases; unmatched junction nucleotides: 16. The CDR3 totals 15 residues. Per germline, CDR1 MNHEY and CDR2 SVGAGI. CDR3 bases: TGTGCCAGCAACACACCGGGACAGGGCCCAGCAGGGCAGTACTTC. Amino acids: CASNTPGQGPAGQYF.

CDR3 in amino acids: CASTPGGLGGDTQYF. The CDR3 nucleotides read TGTGCCAGCACACCCGGGGGTTTGGGAGGTGATACGCAGTATTTT. The chain uses TRBV6-5 and TRBJ2-3; maybe TRBD2 (6 bases). V was trimmed by 7 bases and J by 6 bases, leaving 20 bases between them. There are 15 residues in the CDR3. Looked up from germline, CDR1 is MNHEY and CDR2 is SVGAGI.

The V call is TRBV11-3, the J call TRBJ2-1; 9 bases map to TRBD2. Germline V CDR1 and CDR2: SGHNT, YENEEA. V trimming: 5 bases; J trimming: 0 bases; junction bases outside the gene matches: 5. CDR3 size: 16 residues. This chain's CDR3 is CASSKAGGSSYNEQFF. The CDR3 nucleotides are TGTGCCAGCAGCAAAGCGGGGGGAAGCTCCTACAATGAGCAGTTCTTC.

The chain couples TRBV10-2 to TRBJ1-2; 8 bases line up with TRBD1. Germline assignment: CDR1 WSHSY and CDR2 SAAADI. The J segment lost 6 bases and the V segment lost 2 bases, leaving 5 bases of the junction unmatched. CDR3 length: 14 residues. The CDR3 DNA follows: TGCGCCAGCAGTGAGGGCAGGGGGCCGGATGGCTACACCTTC. Amino acids: CASSEGRGPDGYTF.

The chain employs TRBV19 and TRBJ1-6; tentatively, D is TRBD1 (6 bases). Germline assignment: CDR1 LNHDA and CDR2 SQIVND (reference sequence). The V gene lost 6 bases and the J gene lost 7 bases, with 22 bases spanning the gap. The CDR3 sequence is 17 residues long. Written as DNA, the CDR3 is TGTGCCAGTAGCAGGACCACAGGGTTGGTAGTGAATTCACCCCTCCACTTT. Encoded protein: CASSRTTGLVVNSPLHF.

The chain carries TRBV19 and TRBJ1-5; weak D call: TRBD1 (5 bases). CDR3 length: 17 residues. V shed 5 bases and J shed 4 bases, with 21 bases lying between them. Germline V gives CDR1 LNHDA, CDR2 SQIVND (reference sequence). CDR3 DNA sequence: TGTGCCAGTAGTCACCGTTGGGACTCAGGAATAAATCAGCCCCAGCATTTT. Protein product: CASSHRWDSGINQPQHF.

V and J are TRBV7-3 and TRBJ2-1, with TRBD2 identical over 7 bases. Germline V gene lookup returns CDR1 SGHTA and CDR2 FQGTGA. Unmatched junction bases numbered 4, after V lost 5 bases and J lost 0 bases. This CDR3 spans 15 amino acids. DNA of the CDR3: TGTGCCAGCAGCCCCCGGGACTACTCCTACAATGAGCAGTTCTTC. Its protein product is CASSPRDYSYNEQFF.

A single count supports this clone. This rearrangement joins TRBV2 to TRBJ2-1; TRBD2 agrees at 10 bases. J was trimmed by 4 bases and V by 4 bases; bases with no gene match: 4. Per germline, CDR1 SNHLY and CDR2 FYNNEI. CDR3 length: 15 residues. The CDR3 nucleotides read TGTGCCAGCAGTGCTAGCGGGAGAACTTACAATGAGCAGTTCTTC. Amino acids: CASSASGRTYNEQFF.

The V gene is TRBV29-1, the J gene TRBJ1-1; D is ambiguous. The germline CDR1 and CDR2 sequences are SQVTM and ANQGSEA. Trimming shortened V by 7 bases and J by 3 bases, and 12 bases separated the two germline ends. This CDR3 is 12 amino acids long. The CDR3 here is CSGRTQYTEAFF. CDR3 DNA: TGCAGCGGGAGGACCCAGTACACTGAAGCTTTCTTT.

The V gene is TRBV11-3, the J gene TRBJ2-4; weak D call: TRBD1 (5 bases). Between the trimmed V and J ends, which lost 6 bases and 0 bases, there was a span of 12 bases. Germline V lookup: CDR1 SGHNT, CDR2 YENEEA. CDR3 length equals 15 residues. The CDR3 DNA is TGTGCCAGCAGGGACACTGAACTAGCCAAAAACATTCAGTACTTC. Translation gives CASRDTELAKNIQYF.